The sequence of this TCR beta chain was determined in a study of vaccination and CD4 T cells after COVID-19. Study details: According to the study, participants were given two doses of BNT162b2 or mRNA-1273 vaccine.

Sequencing of the DNA from cultured CD4+ T cells was carried out with the Oncomine TCR Beta short-read assay. TCRdb re-called the PCR reads with MiXCR, one entry per CDR3 protein. The table lists around 20,000 distinct CDR3 sequences, over 35% of them singletons. Sample treatment: roughly ten-day PBMC culture with coronavirus spike peptide pools or control peptides (ViraFEST assay). This clonotype occurred a few times. What it recognizes is unknown. V trimming: 5 bases; J trimming: 7 bases; junction bases outside the gene matches: 9. CDR1 is DFQATT, CDR2 SNEGSKA, per germline (reference sequence). The CDR3 runs to 14 residues.

This chain connects TRBV20-1 to TRBJ1-2; 11 nucleotides line up with TRBD1. The material was CD4+ T cells from blood, cultured in vitro, obtained before SARS-CoV-2 vaccination. The clonotype originates from a human donor who received a COVID-19 vaccine. CDR3 loop: CSAAQDRGRGGYTF. DNA for the CDR3: TGCAGTGCTGCCCAGGACAGGGGGCGCGGTGGCTACACCTTC.